The 5 T cell receptor beta chains below come from one sample, sequenced in a study of cytomegalovirus exposure and HLA in healthy donors. Primers for the PCR totalled 60 Vbeta and 13 Jbeta. Clones were sequenced by immunoSEQ multiplex PCR, and TCRdb holds only the in-frame ones, with some missing. The sample consists of roughly 100,000 clones, 70% to 80% of them appearing once. The sequenced material came from PBMCs. The receptors here all came from a man in his late teens or twenties in good health and CMV-seropositive.

This clone has just a few counts. CDR3 sequence (DNA): TGTGCCAGTAGTAGCGATTGGAACACTGAAGCTTTCTTT. It codes for CASSSDWNTEAFF. V usage is TRBV19 and J usage is TRBJ1-1; D remains ambiguous. With 4 bases removed from V and 1 base from J, the gap between germline ends came to 7 bases. The CDR3 runs to 13 residues. The germline V gene encodes CDR1 LNHDA and CDR2 SQIVND (reference sequence).

The chain couples TRBV29-1 to TRBJ2-3; unclear D gene. This CDR3 has 13 amino acids. V lost 4 bases and J 6 bases, leaving 14 bases between the germline ends. Looked up from germline, CDR1 is SQVTM and CDR2 is ANQGSEA. The CDR3 coding sequence is TGCAGCGTTGGAGGTTCAGAAAAGGATACGCAGTATTTT. Its protein is CSVGGSEKDTQYF.

The V and J genes are TRBV2 and TRBJ1-5, with 7 bases fitting TRBD1. The CDR3 has 18 residues. The germline V gene has CDR1 SNHLY and CDR2 FYNNEI. Trimming cost V 3 bases and J 1 base; bases outside gene matches: 12. The CDR3 nucleotides read TGTGCCAGCAGTGACTCATTCGCGACAGGGTTGAGCAATCAGCCCCAGCATTTT. The encoded protein is CASSDSFATGLSNQPQHF. The entire variable domain, with the rest obtained from reference TRBV2 and TRBJ1-5, is as follows: EPEVTQTPSHQVTQMGQEVILRCVPISNHLYFYWYRQILGQKVEFLVSFYNNEISEKSEIFDDQFSVERPDGSNFTLKIRSTKLEDSAMYFCASSDSFATGLSNQPQHFGDGTRLSIL.

This rearrangement joins TRBV6-6 to TRBJ2-3, with TRBD2 as a possible D gene (6 bases). The germline gives CDR1 MNHNY, CDR2 SVGAGI (reference sequence). V was trimmed by 0 bases and J by 10 bases, leaving 17 bases between them. The CDR3 totals 15 residues. The CDR3: CASSYSRGSSGAQYF. The CDR3 DNA sequence: TGTGCCAGCAGTTACTCTCGGGGGTCCTCCGGGGCGCAGTATTTT.

The chain links TRBV6-5 to TRBJ1-4, with D possibly matching TRBD1 (5 bases). This CDR3 is 15 amino acids long. Between the trimmed V and J ends, which lost 6 bases and 1 base, there was a span of 12 bases. The germline CDR1 and CDR2 sequences are MNHEY and SVGAGI. CDR3 sequence: CASRGRGGTNEKLFF. CDR3 sequence (DNA): TGTGCCAGCAGGGGCCGGGGGGGAACTAATGAAAAACTGTTTTTT.